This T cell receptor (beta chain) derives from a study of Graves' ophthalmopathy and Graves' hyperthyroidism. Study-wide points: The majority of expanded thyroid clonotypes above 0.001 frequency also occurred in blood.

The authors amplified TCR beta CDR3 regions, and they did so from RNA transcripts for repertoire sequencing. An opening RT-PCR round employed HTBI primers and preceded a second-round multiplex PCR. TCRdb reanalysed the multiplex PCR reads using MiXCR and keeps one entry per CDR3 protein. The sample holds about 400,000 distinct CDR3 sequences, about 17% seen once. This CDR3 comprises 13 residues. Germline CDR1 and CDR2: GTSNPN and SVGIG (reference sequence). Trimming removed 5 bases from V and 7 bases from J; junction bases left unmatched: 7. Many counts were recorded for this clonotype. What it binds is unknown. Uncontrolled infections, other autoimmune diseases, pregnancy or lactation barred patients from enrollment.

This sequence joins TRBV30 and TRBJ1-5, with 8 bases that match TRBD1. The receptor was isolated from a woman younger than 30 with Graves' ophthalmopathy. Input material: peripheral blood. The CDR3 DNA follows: TGTGCCTGGGGAACAGGGGGACTCCAGCCCCAGCATTTT. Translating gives CAWGTGGLQPQHF.